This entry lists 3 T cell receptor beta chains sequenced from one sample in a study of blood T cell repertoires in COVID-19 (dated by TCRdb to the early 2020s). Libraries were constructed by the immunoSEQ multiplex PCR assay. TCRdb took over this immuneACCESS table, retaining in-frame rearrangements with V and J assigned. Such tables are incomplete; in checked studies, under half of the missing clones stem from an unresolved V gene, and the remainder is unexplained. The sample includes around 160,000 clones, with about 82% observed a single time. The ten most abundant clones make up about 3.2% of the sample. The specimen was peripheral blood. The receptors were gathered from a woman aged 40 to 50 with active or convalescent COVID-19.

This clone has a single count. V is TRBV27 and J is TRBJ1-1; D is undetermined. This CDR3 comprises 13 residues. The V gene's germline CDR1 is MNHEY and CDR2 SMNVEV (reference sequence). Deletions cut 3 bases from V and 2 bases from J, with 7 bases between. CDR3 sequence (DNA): TGTGCCAGCAGTTTCAGGCTTAACACTGAAGCTTTCTTT. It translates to CASSFRLNTEAFF.

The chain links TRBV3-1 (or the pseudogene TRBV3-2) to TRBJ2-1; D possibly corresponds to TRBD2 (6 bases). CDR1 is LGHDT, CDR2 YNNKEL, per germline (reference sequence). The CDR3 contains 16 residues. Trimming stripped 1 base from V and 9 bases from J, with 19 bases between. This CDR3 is CASSQATPGVGGEQFF. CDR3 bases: TGTGCCAGCAGCCAAGCTACGCCCGGGGTCGGGGGTGAGCAGTTCTTC.

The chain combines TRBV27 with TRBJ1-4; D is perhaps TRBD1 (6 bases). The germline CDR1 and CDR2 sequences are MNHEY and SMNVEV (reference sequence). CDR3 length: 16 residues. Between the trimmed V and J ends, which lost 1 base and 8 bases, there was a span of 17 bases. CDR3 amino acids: CASSLYVGGTGEKLFF. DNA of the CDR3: TGTGCCAGCAGTTTATACGTAGGGGGAACTGGGGAAAAACTGTTTTTT. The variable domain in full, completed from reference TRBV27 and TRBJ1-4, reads EAQVTQNPRYLITVTGKKLTVTCSQNMNHEYMSWYRQDPGLGLRQIYYSMNVEVTDKGDVPEGYKVSRKEKRNFPLILESPSPNQTSLYFCASSLYVGGTGEKLFFGSGTQLSVL.